These 5 T cell receptor beta chains came from one sample sequenced in a study of T cell clones after liver transplantation. Produced via immunoSEQ multiplex PCR; TCRdb's table is partial and in-frame only. Among fewer than 85,000 clones listed, roughly 80% were seen once. The sequencing used CD4+ T cells from blood, collected at the 22-month timepoint. These receptors all stem from a human patient who received a liver transplant. Some T cells may trace back to the graft donor.

This clone was detected a few times. The CDR3 DNA reads as TGTGCCAGCAGTTCCCCGACCGTCGAGGGGCACATTCAGTACTTC. It encodes CASSSPTVEGHIQYF. The chain employs TRBV6-6 and TRBJ2-4; D possibly matches TRBD1 or TRBD2 (5 bases each). Between the trimmed V and J ends, which lost 4 bases and 8 bases, there was a span of 18 bases. CDR3 length: 15 residues. Germline V gene data show CDR1 as MNHNY and CDR2 as SVGAGI (reference sequence).

This chain joins TRBV18 and TRBJ2-3, with D tentatively TRBD1 (5 bases). The germline V and J ends were trimmed by 1 base and 5 bases, with 16 bases remaining between them. CDR1 KGHSH and CDR2 LQKENI come from the germline V gene. The CDR3 is made up of 16 amino acids. The CDR3 sequence is CASSPRVTVGKDTQYF. CDR3 nucleotide sequence: TGTGCCAGCTCACCACGTGTGACAGTGGGCAAAGATACGCAGTATTTT. Drawing the rest from reference TRBV18 and TRBJ2-3, the complete variable domain is NAGVMQNPRHLVRRRGQEARLRCSPMKGHSHVYWYRQLPEEGLKFMVYLQKENIIDESGMPKERFSAEFPKEGPSILRIQQVVRGDSAAYFCASSPRVTVGKDTQYFGPGTRLTVL.

The chain uses TRBV2 and TRBJ2-2; D unresolved. Trimming took off 7 bases at V and 0 bases at J, with 3 bases between the two ends. Germline CDR1 SNHLY, CDR2 FYNNEI. CDR3 size: 12 residues. CDR3 sequence reads: CASNSNTGELFF. For the CDR3, the DNA is TGTGCCAGCAATTCGAACACCGGGGAGCTGTTTTTT.

V is TRBV29-1 and J is TRBJ2-1; 9 bases are shared with TRBD2. The trim removed 6 bases at V and 5 bases at J, leaving 5 bases unmatched. Germline lookup yields CDR1 SQVTM and CDR2 ANQGSEA. This CDR3 spans 13 amino acids. The CDR3 region is CSVRTSANNEQFF. In DNA form, the CDR3 reads TGCAGCGTACGGACTAGCGCCAACAATGAGCAGTTCTTC.

The V and J genes are TRBV18 and TRBJ2-5; D is unresolved. Trimming removed 3 bases at V and 2 bases at J, with 13 bases between. The CDR3 has 15 residues. Germline V gives CDR1 KGHSH, CDR2 LQKENI. CDR3 sequence reads: CASSPRMGRQETQYF. The CDR3 nucleotides read TGTGCCAGCTCACCCAGAATGGGCAGACAAGAGACCCAGTACTTC.